These 10 T cell receptor beta chains share one sample of origin, sequenced in a study of CD8 T cells in ankylosing spondylitis. Findings and limits, study-wide: A TCR beta motif made of roughly eight highly homologous variants seemed typical of ankylosing spondylitis blood.

In TCRdb, the 5' RACE reads were re-called with MiXCR into one record per CDR3 protein. The sample has 100,000 to 150,000 distinct CDR3 sequences, roughly 17% seen once. These receptors' antigens are unknown. The sample was blood, either unsorted or a sorted T cell fraction (not recorded which). Receptors originate from a male donor with ankylosing spondylitis.

This clonotype was counted only a few times. This chain links TRBV7-9 with TRBJ2-7; 7 bases are shared with TRBD2. In germline, CDR1 is SEHNR, CDR2 FQNEAQ (reference sequence). The CDR3 covers 15 residues. V lost 4 bases, J lost 2 bases, and 8 bases stayed unmatched. The CDR3 protein is CASSSRLAATYEQYF. CDR3 bases: TGTGCCAGCAGCTCCCGACTAGCTGCAACCTACGAGCAGTACTTC.

The chain links TRBV29-1 to TRBJ1-1; 7 positions match TRBD1. Germline V CDR1 and CDR2: SQVTM, ANQGSEA. The length of the CDR3 is 11 residues. J lost 4 bases, V lost 7 bases, and 3 bases had no gene match. CDR3 region: CSGEGATEAFF. Here the CDR3 DNA reads TGCAGCGGAGAGGGGGCCACTGAAGCTTTCTTT.

This clonotype was counted ten times or more. The CDR3 is CASRPSSPDTQYF. The CDR3, as DNA: TGTGCCAGCAGACCCTCATCCCCAGATACGCAGTATTTT. This sequence joins TRBV12-3 or TRBV12-4 and TRBJ2-3; D is unresolved. This CDR3 contains 13 residues. Trimming shortened V by 6 bases and J by 4 bases, and 11 bases separated the two germline ends.

The chain has TRBV4-3 and TRBJ2-1; 7 nucleotides match TRBD2. Germline V CDR1 and CDR2: LGHNA, YSLEER. J lost 16 bases, V lost 0 bases, and 18 bases had no gene match. The CDR3 is 16 amino acids. CDR3 residues: CASSQDSAGTFQPIFF. In DNA, the CDR3 is TGCGCCAGCAGCCAAGATTCAGCGGGAACGTTCCAACCTATCTTCTTC.

This chain joins TRBV20-1 and TRBJ2-4; 10 nucleotides align to TRBD1. Germline loops: CDR1 DFQATT, CDR2 SNEGSKA (reference sequence). This CDR3 has 20 residues. With 1 base clipped from V and 6 bases from J, the junction kept 21 bases outside the gene matches. CDR3 loop: CSARVFNFTQDRGFGNIQYF. The CDR3 DNA reads as TGCAGTGCTAGAGTGTTTAATTTTACTCAGGACAGGGGGTTTGGAAACATTCAGTACTTC.

The V gene is TRBV5-1, the J gene TRBJ2-1; D is unresolved. The V gene lost 0 bases and the J gene lost 0 bases, with 16 bases spanning the gap. Germline CDR1 and CDR2: SGHRS and YFSETQ. The CDR3 has 18 residues. The CDR3, as DNA: TGCGCCAGCAGCTTGGCCGGATACGTTCTAAGCTCCTACAATGAGCAGTTCTTC. This encodes CASSLAGYVLSSYNEQFF.

The chain carries TRBV27 and TRBJ2-1, with 8 bases fitting TRBD2. Per the germline V gene, CDR1 is MNHEY and CDR2 is SMNVEV (reference sequence). V was pared by 5 bases and J by 8 bases, with 14 bases of the junction left unmatched. The CDR3 contains 16 residues. This CDR3 is CASSPGDFRGGHEQFF. In DNA, the CDR3 is TGTGCCAGCAGTCCCGGGGACTTCCGGGGGGGCCATGAGCAGTTCTTC.

The V and J genes are TRBV27 and TRBJ2-1; TRBD2 agrees at 10 bases. The J segment lost 6 bases and the V segment lost 5 bases, leaving 7 bases of the junction unmatched. Germline CDR1 MNHEY, CDR2 SMNVEV (reference sequence). This CDR3 contains 15 residues. CDR3 coding DNA: TGTGCCAGCAGTAATGGACTAGCGGATGCCAATGAGCAGTTCTTC. Its protein product is CASSNGLADANEQFF.

This clonotype was recorded once. V gene TRBV27 combines with J gene TRBJ2-3; TRBD2 aligns across 8 bases. Germline loops: CDR1 MNHEY, CDR2 SMNVEV (reference sequence). CDR3 size: 15 residues. The V and J ends lost 4 bases and 6 bases, in that order; junction bases with no gene match: 9. Written as DNA, the CDR3 is TGTGCCAGCAGTTCCCCAGCGGGAGTAGGGGATACGCAGTATTTT. Protein product: CASSSPAGVGDTQYF.

This clonotype was observed a few times. J is TRBJ2-3 and V is TRBV20-1; TRBD1 or TRBD2 may be the D gene (5 bases each). Per germline, CDR1 DFQATT and CDR2 SNEGSKA (reference sequence). The CDR3 consists of 13 residues. V was cut by 3 bases and J by 5 bases, with 12 bases left in between. The CDR3 bases are TGCAGTGCTAGTAGGGACCGGGTAGATACGCAGTATTTT. Its translation: CSASRDRVDTQYF.